This entry is about one T cell receptor beta chain. The CDR3 sequence is 14 residues long. Per germline, CDR1 LGHDT and CDR2 YNNKEL (reference sequence). The V gene end was trimmed by 5 bases and the J gene end by 6 bases; junction bases not matched to a gene: 6. The source of the sample is a study of CD8 T cells in Susac syndrome. Random-hexamer reverse transcription was applied to about 0.45 to 1 ug RNA. One entry per CDR3 protein, called by TCRdb with MiXCR from the immunoSEQ multiplex PCR reads. The data hold over 150,000 distinct CDR3 sequences, with 90% to 96% observed a single time. The sequence was obtained from a human donor with Susac syndrome. Material for sequencing was CD4+ T cells from PBMCs. The V call is TRBV3-1, the J call TRBJ2-2; 7 nucleotides match TRBD2. The CDR3 here is CASSFRTRSGELFF. DNA for the CDR3: TGTGCCAGCAGCTTTCGGACTAGATCCGGGGAGCTGTTTTTT.